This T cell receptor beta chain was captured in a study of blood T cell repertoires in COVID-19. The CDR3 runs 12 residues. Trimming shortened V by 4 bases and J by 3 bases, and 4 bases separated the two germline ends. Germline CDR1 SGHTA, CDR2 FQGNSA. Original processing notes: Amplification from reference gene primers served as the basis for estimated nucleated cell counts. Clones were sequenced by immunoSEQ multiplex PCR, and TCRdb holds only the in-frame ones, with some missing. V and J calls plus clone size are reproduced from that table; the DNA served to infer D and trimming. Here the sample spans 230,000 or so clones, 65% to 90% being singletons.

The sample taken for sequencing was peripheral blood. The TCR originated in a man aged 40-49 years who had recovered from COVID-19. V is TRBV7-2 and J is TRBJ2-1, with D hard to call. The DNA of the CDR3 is TGTGCCAGCAGCTACTACTACAATGAGCAGTTCTTC. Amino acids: CASSYYYNEQFF.